The clone carrying this T cell receptor beta chain was observed at least ten times. Antigen unknown. TCRdb re-called the RT-PCR reads with MiXCR, one entry per CDR3 protein. This sample yields 560,000 or so distinct CDR3 sequences, of which 7.5% to 8.5% are seen a single time; roughly 13% belongs to the top ten. The data are from a study of response to subunit inactivated influenza vaccine. The germline gives CDR1 SQVTM, CDR2 ANQGSEA. The CDR3 totals 18 residues. The J segment lost 4 bases and the V segment lost 0 bases, leaving 14 bases of the junction unmatched. Notes on the study in general: A suggestion made by the authors is that each seasonal influenza vaccination recruits few new T cells.

This chain uses TRBV29-1 with TRBJ2-1; 8 bases line up with TRBD2. The receptor comes from a man aged 45 to 70 who received an inactivated influenza vaccine. The sample here was PBMCs from blood, taken less than 30 months after vaccination. CDR3 region: CSVEEDRPTGTRYNEQFF. Here the CDR3 DNA reads TGCAGCGTTGAAGAAGACAGGCCCACCGGGACTAGATACAATGAGCAGTTCTTC.